This T cell receptor beta chain was captured in a study of tumor-infiltrating lymphocytes in primary liver carcinoma (dated by TCRdb to 2017 to 2019). Background for the entire study: The five patients, three men and two women aged 30 to 69 years, had hepatocellular carcinoma (four) or combined HCC and intrahepatic cholangiocarcinoma (one). The five patients had tumors staged T1-T3 N0M0, with maximum diameters ranging from about 4 to 11 cm. Each sample produced roughly 3.65 to 7.13 million productive TCRbeta reads, and read depth showed no significant difference between tissue types. The study combined TCRbeta repertoire sequencing, expression microarrays and whole-exome sequencing across five regions of each liver tumor, with adjacent normal tissue and blood. A total of 35 specimens from 5 patients underwent TCRbeta repertoire sequencing, comprising 25 tumor regions, 5 adjacent noncancerous liver tissues and 5 peripheral blood samples. The 25 or so tumor region samples were profiled with Agilent mRNA microarrays so that TCRbeta repertoire diversity could be related to the local molecular phenotype. Technical replicate repertoires showed high reproducibility, with mean shared-clone rates around 0.91 and correlation coefficients above 0.98. On the study overall, not on this receptor specifically: Compared with blood, tumors had a significantly larger share of the repertoire taken up by the top 250 clones (p = 0.039). Because only the TCR beta chain was sequenced and unpaired alpha chains were not captured, true repertoire diversity is likely underestimated. With just four to six patients in the study, the authors point out that the findings should be validated in a larger study. Bulk unsorted samples precluded comparing CD4+ and CD8+ T cell repertoires. Repertoire overlap was found to be higher between tumor regions (mean roughly 35%) than between tumor-adjacent (roughly 17%) or tumor-blood (14%) pairs, consistent with antigen-driven expansion. Only about 8-25% of top clones were found in all five regions of a tumor, suggesting spatial heterogeneity of tumor-infiltrating T cells.

The germline V gene sets CDR1 to MNHNS and CDR2 to SASEGT. The CDR3 has 13 amino acids, counting the end cysteine and phenylalanine. Of the read, only the CDR3 DNA is kept; its 39 bases are in frame from base 1. With regard to this clonotype: Which antigen it targets is not known. A junction end diverges from the germline sequence, so it may reflect a read error.

A constant-region primer and ProtoScript II reverse transcriptase were used to reverse-transcribe TCRbeta-specific cDNA from roughly 0.55 ug total RNA. The TCRbeta libraries were prepared through three rounds of nested multiplex PCR following a slightly modified ARM-PCR procedure. Multiplex TRBV1-TRBV30 forward primers and a Cbeta reverse primer were used in the first two PCR rounds, each of which was run for 10 to 11 cycles. Sample barcodes and Illumina adapters were added in a final 25-cycle PCR using Deep VentR polymerase. Before sequencing, amplicons of 200-500 bp were gel-purified using a QIAquick gel extraction kit. An Illumina HiSeq 2500 was used to sequence the TCRbeta amplicons with 250-bp paired-end reads. The paper's data handling went like this. Reads were quality-trimmed with Trimmomatic v0.33, and paired reads were merged with FLASH v1.2.11 to recover full CDR3 sequences. MiGEC v1.2.1b assigned V, D and J germline segments to the rearranged TCRbeta sequences. Clonotype statistics, along with Shannon-Wiener diversity indices, were calculated using VDJtools v1.0.0. To reduce sampling bias, subsequent analyses other than the diversity analysis used only the 250 most abundant clonotypes in each sample. The public reads were run again by TCRdb, first through fastp at Q25 and then through MiXCR, and only productive beta chains were kept. CDR3 protein sequences are deduplicated, and each keeps its most common genes and DNA. The V and J calls here are based on TCRdb, not the publication. The sample table shows around 50,000 distinct CDR3 sequences, and around 79% are seen once. The top ten clonotypes cover about 30% of the sample.

Without any cell sorting, total RNA and DNA were co-extracted from roughly 20-30 mg of bulk tissue using the AllPrep DNA/RNA mini kit. Four or five patients with histopathologically diagnosed primary liver carcinoma underwent surgical resection in China between 2015 and early 2016. Chronic HBV infection was present in the patients, and the patients were treatment-naive at sampling. Five spatially separated regions were sampled from each tumor: the superior, inferior, left-lateral and right-lateral poles, plus the tumor centre. More than 85% viable tumor cells were found by histology in every tumor sample. Fresh tumor and adjacent tissue pieces were bisected; one half was stored in RNAlater at -80°C, the other sent for histology.

Rearrangement joined TRBV6-1 to TRBJ1-5, with the D segment identity uncertain. The TCR originated in a man aged 40-55 years with primary liver carcinoma and hepatitis B virus infection. The material sequenced was liver tumor tissue from sampling region 3. Read against the paper, the sample's cell subset or site label means: tumor region T3, left-lateral pole. The CDR3 here reads CACSRWGGRPQHF. The bases read TGTGCCTGCAGCAGGTGGGGAGGTCGGCCCCAGCATTTT.